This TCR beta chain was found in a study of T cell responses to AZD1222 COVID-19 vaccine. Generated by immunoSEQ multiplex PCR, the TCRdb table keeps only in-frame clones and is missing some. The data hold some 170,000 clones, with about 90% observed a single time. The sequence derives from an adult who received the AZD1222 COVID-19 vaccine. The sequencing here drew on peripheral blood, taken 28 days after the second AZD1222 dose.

The chain's CDR3 is CASSLVSSQTQYF. CDR3 nucleotides: TGTGCCAGCAGTTTAGTTAGCAGTCAGACCCAGTACTTC. The gene calls are TRBV12-3 or TRBV12-4 and TRBJ2-5; D is uncertain. This CDR3 has 13 amino acids. Trimming took 1 base from V and 6 from J, leaving 9 bases between them.